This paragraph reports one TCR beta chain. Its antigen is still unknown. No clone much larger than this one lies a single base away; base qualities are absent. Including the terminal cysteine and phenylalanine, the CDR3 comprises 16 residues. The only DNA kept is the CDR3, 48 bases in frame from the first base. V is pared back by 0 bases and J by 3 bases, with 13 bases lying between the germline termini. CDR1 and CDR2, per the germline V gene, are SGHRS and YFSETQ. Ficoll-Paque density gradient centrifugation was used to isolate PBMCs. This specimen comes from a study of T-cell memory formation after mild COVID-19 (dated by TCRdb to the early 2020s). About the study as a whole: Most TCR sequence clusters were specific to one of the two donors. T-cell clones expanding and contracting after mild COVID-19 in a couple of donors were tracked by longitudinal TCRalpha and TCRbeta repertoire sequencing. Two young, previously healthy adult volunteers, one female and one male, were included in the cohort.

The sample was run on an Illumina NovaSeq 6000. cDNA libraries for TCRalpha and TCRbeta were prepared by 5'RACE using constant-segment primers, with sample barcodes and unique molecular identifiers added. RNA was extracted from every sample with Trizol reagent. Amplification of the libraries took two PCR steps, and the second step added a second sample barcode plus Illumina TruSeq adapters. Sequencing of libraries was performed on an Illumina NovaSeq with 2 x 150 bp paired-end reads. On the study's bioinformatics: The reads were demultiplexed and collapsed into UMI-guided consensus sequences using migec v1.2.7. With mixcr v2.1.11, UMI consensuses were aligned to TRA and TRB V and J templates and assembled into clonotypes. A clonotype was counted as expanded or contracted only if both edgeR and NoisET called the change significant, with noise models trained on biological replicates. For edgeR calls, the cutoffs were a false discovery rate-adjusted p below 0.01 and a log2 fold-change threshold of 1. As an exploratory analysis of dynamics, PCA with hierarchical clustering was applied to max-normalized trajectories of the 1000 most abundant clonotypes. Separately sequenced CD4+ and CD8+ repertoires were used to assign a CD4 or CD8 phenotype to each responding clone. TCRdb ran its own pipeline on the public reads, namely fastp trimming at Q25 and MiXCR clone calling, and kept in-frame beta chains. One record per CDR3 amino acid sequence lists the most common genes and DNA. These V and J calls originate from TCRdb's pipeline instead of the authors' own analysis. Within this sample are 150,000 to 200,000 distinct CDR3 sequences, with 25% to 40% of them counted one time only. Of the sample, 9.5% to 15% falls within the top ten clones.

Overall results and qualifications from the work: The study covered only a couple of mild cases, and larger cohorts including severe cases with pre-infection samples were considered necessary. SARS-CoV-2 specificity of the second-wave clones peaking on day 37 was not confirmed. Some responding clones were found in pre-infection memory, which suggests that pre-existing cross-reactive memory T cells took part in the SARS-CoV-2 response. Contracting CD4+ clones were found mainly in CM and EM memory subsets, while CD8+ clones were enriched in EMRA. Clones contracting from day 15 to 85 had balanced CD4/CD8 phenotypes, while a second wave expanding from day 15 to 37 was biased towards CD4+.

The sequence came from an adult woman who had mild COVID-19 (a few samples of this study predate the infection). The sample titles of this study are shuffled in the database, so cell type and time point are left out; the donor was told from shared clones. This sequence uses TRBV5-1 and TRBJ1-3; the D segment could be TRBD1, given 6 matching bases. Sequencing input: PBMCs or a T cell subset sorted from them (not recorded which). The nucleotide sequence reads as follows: TGCGCCAGCAGCTTGGGGGGGCTACGAAATGGAAACACCATATATTTT. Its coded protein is CASSLGGLRNGNTIYF.